This T cell receptor (beta chain) was identified during a study of blood T cell repertoires in COVID-19. Study in general: Sites across the United States, Italy and Spain contributed samples from acute and convalescent COVID-19. Sources were T cells, B-cell-depleted T cells, or PBMCs; the material itself was cDNA or gDNA.

Per the authors' pipeline: By means of reference gene primer amplification, nucleated cell counts were estimated. Libraries were prepared by immunoSEQ multiplex PCR; TCRdb keeps only in-frame clonotypes and omits some of them. That table gives V, J and clone size, and the DNA gave D and trimming. The sample includes some 150,000 clones, about 86% seen only once; the top ten take roughly 9.7%. From germline, CDR1 is SGDLS and CDR2 YYNGEE. Between the trimmed V and J ends, which lost 5 bases and 4 bases, there was a span of 24 bases. This CDR3 is built from 17 residues. The receptor comes from a woman aged 55-69 years with COVID-19, enrolled during active disease. The chain has TRBV9 and TRBJ1-2; weak D call: TRBD1 (6 bases). Sequencing input: peripheral blood. The CDR3 DNA is TGTGCCAGCAGAAGAGACGTCCCAGGGGCTGGGGGCTATGGCTACACCTTC. Translating gives CASRRDVPGAGGYGYTF.